This passage covers 16 T cell receptor beta chains from one sample sequenced in a study of human versus mouse CDR3 diversity and MHC coevolution. The protocol was immunoSEQ multiplex PCR, while the TCRdb copy is restricted to in-frame clones and leaves out a portion. The sample records over 60,000 clones, 85% to 95% being singletons. The material sequenced was naive CD4+ T cells from blood. Noted subset: CD45RO-negative CD62L-positive naive CD4 T cells. Receptors originate from a person aged 25-75 years in good health.

The chain recombines TRBV5-6 with TRBJ2-7; the D gene is possibly TRBD1 (6 bases). The CDR3 has 14 residues. V gave up 4 bases and J gave up 3 bases, with 14 bases separating them. The V gene's germline CDR1 is SGHDT and CDR2 YYEEEE. CDR3 sequence reads: CASSPRGTSYEQYF. In nucleotides, the CDR3 is TGTGCCAGCAGCCCCAGGGGTACTAGCTACGAGCAGTACTTC.

The V gene is TRBV28, the J gene TRBJ1-2; the D gene is possibly TRBD1 (6 bases). Germline V gene data show CDR1 as MDHEN and CDR2 as SYDVKM. The CDR3 is made up of 15 amino acids. Trimming removed 7 bases at V and 3 bases at J, with 18 bases between. The CDR3 coding sequence is TGTGCCAGCACCCCCTTCCCAAACAGGGACTATGGCTACACCTTC. Protein sequence: CASTPFPNRDYGYTF.

V and J are TRBV18 and TRBJ1-2, with a possible D match to TRBD1 (5 bases). Germline V lookup: CDR1 KGHSH, CDR2 LQKENI. The CDR3 runs 15 residues. Trimming pared 2 bases from V and 7 bases from J, leaving 17 bases between. CDR3 protein: CASSPDGGAGIGYTF. The CDR3 DNA reads as TGTGCCAGCTCACCAGATGGCGGGGCAGGGATTGGCTACACCTTC. Full variable domain (remainder filled in from reference TRBV18 and TRBJ1-2): NAGVMQNPRHLVRRRGQEARLRCSPMKGHSHVYWYRQLPEEGLKFMVYLQKENIIDESGMPKERFSAEFPKEGPSILRIQQVVRGDSAAYFCASSPDGGAGIGYTFGSGTRLTVV.

This chain joins TRBV5-4 and TRBJ2-5; D perhaps matches TRBD2 (6 bases). The CDR3 runs to 15 residues. Trimming pared 4 bases from V and 5 bases from J, leaving 18 bases between. Germline V CDR1 and CDR2: SGHNT, YYREEE (reference sequence). The CDR3 sequence is CASSRRGTGDETQYF. CDR3 DNA: TGTGCCAGCAGCCGCCGTGGGACGGGGGACGAGACCCAGTACTTC.

The chain has TRBV5-1 and TRBJ2-5; 12 nucleotides match TRBD1. The better agreement between TRBJ2-7 and the DNA end casts doubt on the J call. This CDR3 is 15 amino acids long. Germline assignment: CDR1 SGHRS and CDR2 YFSETQ. The CDR3 region is CASNLPGQGANEQYF. The CDR3 nucleotides read TGCGCCAGCAACCTACCGGGACAGGGGGCAAACGAGCAGTACTTC.

The DNA of the CDR3 is TGTGCCATCACCACAGGGGGATTGCGAACTGAAGCTTTCTTT. Its protein is CAITTGGLRTEAFF. The J gene is TRBJ1-1, the V gene TRBV10-3; 8 nucleotides line up with TRBD1. This CDR3 comprises 14 residues. V lost 7 bases and J lost 5; bases outside the gene matches: 9. CDR1 and CDR2 (germline): ENHRY, SYGVKD.

V and J are TRBV5-6 and TRBJ1-2, with D maybe TRBD1 (6 bases). This CDR3 comprises 15 residues. V lost 3 bases and J 4 bases, leaving 16 bases between the germline ends. Germline CDR1 reads SGHDT; CDR2 reads YYEEEE. This CDR3 reads CASSWGTIGSYGYTF. In nucleotides, the CDR3 is TGTGCCAGCAGCTGGGGGACAATCGGTAGCTATGGCTACACCTTC.

CDR3 in amino acids: CASSAGQGISPLHF. The CDR3 DNA reads TGTGCCAGCAGCGCCGGACAGGGGATCTCACCCCTCCACTTT. The genes are TRBV9 and TRBJ1-6; 9 bases are shared with TRBD1. J gave up 10 bases and V 3 bases, and 5 bases lay outside the gene matches. This CDR3 has 14 amino acids. Germline CDR1 is SGDLS and CDR2 is YYNGEE.

J is TRBJ1-2 and V is TRBV6-1, with TRBD1 as a possible D gene (5 bases). This CDR3 contains 15 residues. Germline CDR1 is MNHNS and CDR2 is SASEGT. V shed 3 bases and J shed 4 bases, with 15 bases lying between them. The CDR3 DNA reads TGTGCCAGCAGTGATACCGGGACTCCTCGCTATGGCTACACCTTC. This encodes CASSDTGTPRYGYTF.

V gene TRBV9 combines with J gene TRBJ2-2, with a possible D match to TRBD1 (6 bases). There are 15 residues in the CDR3. Per germline, CDR1 SGDLS and CDR2 YYNGEE. Trimming shortened V by 3 bases and J by 7 bases, and 16 bases separated the two germline ends. CDR3 bases: TGTGCCAGCAGCGATCAGGGGTATATAGGCGGGGAGCTGTTTTTT. As protein: CASSDQGYIGGELFF.

This chain joins TRBV30 and TRBJ1-3; D is possibly TRBD1 (5 bases). Trimming left V 6 bases short and J 15 bases short, with 18 bases between. Germline V gene sequence: CDR1 GTSNPN, CDR2 SVGIG (reference sequence). This CDR3 region has 11 residues. The CDR3 sequence is CACLREATGYF. The CDR3 DNA sequence: TGTGCCTGTCTCAGGGAGGCCACGGGATATTTT.

J is TRBJ2-7 and V is TRBV29-1, with D possibly TRBD2 on 6 matching bases. Germline assignment: CDR1 SQVTM and CDR2 ANQGSEA. Trimming cost V 4 bases and J 4 bases, with 20 bases left between them. CDR3 length: 15 residues. The CDR3 loop reads CSVVKGLTEPYEQYF. CDR3 bases: TGCAGCGTTGTTAAGGGACTCACGGAACCATACGAGCAGTACTTC.

The chain joins TRBV7-9 to TRBJ1-1; D is undetermined. Deletions cut 4 bases from V and 8 bases from J, with 14 bases between. The CDR3 totals 13 residues. Looked up from germline, CDR1 is SEHNR and CDR2 is FQNEAQ (reference sequence). The CDR3 bases are TGTGCCAGCAGCTCATTCAGAACGATGGAAGCTTTCTTT. It codes for CASSSFRTMEAFF.

The DNA for the CDR3 is TGCGCCAGCAGCCAAGTGGGGAGGGATAAAACAAATGAGCAGTTCTTC. Amino acids: CASSQVGRDKTNEQFF. The rearrangement joins TRBV4-1 to TRBJ2-1, with 7 bases identical to TRBD2. The V gene's germline CDR1 is MGHRA and CDR2 YSYEKL. The ends lost 1 base at V and 7 bases at J; junction bases unmatched: 10. This CDR3 has 16 residues.

CDR3 bases: TGTGCCAGCAGCCCCCTAGCGGGAGTTACCGGGGAGCTGTTTTTT. This encodes CASSPLAGVTGELFF. V is TRBV9 and J is TRBJ2-2; 10 nucleotides match TRBD2. Germline CDR1 SGDLS, CDR2 YYNGEE. V was pared by 4 bases and J by 5 bases, with 5 bases of the junction left unmatched. This CDR3 is built from 15 residues.

The chain joins TRBV2 to TRBJ2-1; D uncertain. Trimming stripped 7 bases from V and 4 bases from J, with 11 bases between. There are 13 residues in the CDR3. The germline gives CDR1 SNHLY, CDR2 FYNNEI. This CDR3 reads CASTQQPYNEQFF. CDR3 bases: TGTGCCAGCACGCAACAGCCATACAATGAGCAGTTCTTC.